One sample yielded the 13 T cell receptor beta chains listed below, sequenced in a study of vaccination effects on CD4 cells after COVID-19. In the ViraFEST assay, antigen-specific CD4+ clonotypes were identified by expansion after peptide-pool stimulation. Subsequent to roughly 10 days of culture, CD4+ T cells were isolated. Nucleocapsid antibodies were negative in the vaccine recipients, who had never had SARS-CoV-2 infection. Their recognized antigens are unknown. TCRdb keeps only in-frame clones here, not all; method: immunoSEQ multiplex PCR. The sample comprises tens of thousands of clones, around 76% of which are singletons, and around 3% rests with the top ten. The sample in question was CD4+ T cells from PBMCs cultured with HCoV-NL63 spike peptides, obtained before COVID-19 vaccination. The source of these receptors is a human donor who received a COVID-19 vaccine.

The V and J genes are TRBV6-5 and TRBJ1-5; possible D gene TRBD1, 6 bases. With 8 bases removed from V and 0 bases from J, the gap between germline ends came to 14 bases. The CDR3 is made up of 15 amino acids. Germline CDR1 and CDR2: MNHEY and SVGAGI. CDR3 amino acids: CASARGGDSNQPQHF. The CDR3 coding sequence is TGTGCCAGCGCCAGGGGTGGGGATAGCAATCAGCCCCAGCATTTT.

V usage is TRBV3-1 (or the pseudogene TRBV3-2) and J usage is TRBJ2-7; weak D call: TRBD2 (6 bases). The germline CDR1 and CDR2 sequences are LGHDT and YNNKEL (reference sequence). This CDR3 is 12 amino acids long. The germline V and J ends were trimmed by 3 bases and 7 bases, with 10 bases remaining between them. CDR3 nucleotides: TGTGCCAGCAGCCAGGGAGGTGGGGAGCAGTACGTC. This sequence encodes CASSQGGGEQYV.

This clone has a handful of counts. The J gene is TRBJ2-3, the V gene TRBV30; TRBD1 is a possible D gene (6 bases). The CDR3 is 14 amino acids. Germline V lookup: CDR1 GTSNPN, CDR2 SVGIG (reference sequence). The V end was cut by 4 bases, the J end by 1 base, with 12 bases between. Here the CDR3 reads CAWKWGRGTDTQYF. CDR3 DNA sequence: TGTGCCTGGAAGTGGGGGCGCGGCACAGATACGCAGTATTTT. The whole variable domain, filled in from reference TRBV30 and TRBJ2-3, reads SQTIHQWPATLVQPVGSPLSLECTVEGTSNPNLYWYRQAAGRGLQLLFYSVGIGQISSEVPQNLSASRPQDRQFILSSKKLLLSDSGFYLCAWKWGRGTDTQYFGPGTRLTVL.

This clone appeared a single time. The V call is TRBV20-1, the J call TRBJ1-4; no definite D call. The CDR3 consists of 11 residues. V lost 4 bases to trimming and J lost 5 bases, with 5 bases between them. The germline V gene has CDR1 DFQATT and CDR2 SNEGSKA (reference sequence). CDR3 in amino acids: CSATLNEKLFF. CDR3 DNA sequence: TGCAGTGCTACATTGAATGAAAAACTGTTTTTT.

V is TRBV5-1 and J is TRBJ1-5, with unresolved D. The CDR3 consists of 13 residues. V lost 2 bases to trimming and J lost 4 bases, with 7 bases between them. Germline assignment: CDR1 SGHRS and CDR2 YFSETQ. CDR3 protein: CASSLERNQPQHF. Here the CDR3 DNA reads TGCGCCAGCAGCTTAGAACGAAATCAGCCCCAGCATTTT. Filled out from reference TRBV5-1 and TRBJ1-5, the complete variable domain reads KAGVTQTPRYLIKTRGQQVTLSCSPISGHRSVSWYQQTPGQGLQFLFEYFSETQRNKGNFPGRFSGRQFSNSRSEMNVSTLELGDSALYLCASSLERNQPQHFGDGTRLSIL.

In this sample, this clone turned up once. The chain carries TRBV6-5 and TRBJ2-5; tentative D call: TRBD2 (6 bases). The CDR3 consists of 14 residues. The germline V gene encodes CDR1 MNHEY and CDR2 SVGAGI. V lost 7 bases, J lost 5 bases, and 17 bases lay in between. The CDR3 loop is CASIGPPGGETQYF. The CDR3, as DNA: TGTGCCAGCATTGGGCCTCCCGGGGGTGAGACCCAGTACTTC.

This clone was seen a handful of times. The chain links TRBV4-1 to TRBJ1-5, with 8 bases lining up with TRBD1. Trimming at V came to 2 bases and at J to 5 bases, leaving 8 bases not matched to a gene. The CDR3 loop spans 16 amino acids. From germline, CDR1 is MGHRA and CDR2 YSYEKL. The CDR3 DNA follows: TGCGCCAGCAGCCAACCAGGCAGGGGGCGGGATCAGCCCCAGCATTTT. This translates into CASSQPGRGRDQPQHF.

This clone was seen only once. This rearrangement joins TRBV5-6 to TRBJ2-1; no definite D call. The CDR3 runs 11 residues. CDR1 is SGHDT, CDR2 YYEEEE, per germline. Trimming pared 4 bases from V and 10 bases from J, leaving 9 bases between. The CDR3 nucleotides read TGTGCCAGCAGCCGAGACTGGGAGCAGTTCTTC. This encodes CASSRDWEQFF.

The chain has TRBV6-2 or TRBV6-3 and TRBJ1-1; TRBD1 aligns across 10 bases. Germline loops: CDR1 MNHEY, CDR2 SVGEGT. This CDR3 has 17 amino acids. Trimming removed 2 bases from V and 3 bases from J; junction bases left unmatched: 9. The CDR3 coding sequence is TGTGCCAGCAGTTACACGACCGGGACAGGGGTTGACACTGAAGCTTTCTTT. This encodes CASSYTTGTGVDTEAFF.

This clone has only a few counts. V gene TRBV5-4 combines with J gene TRBJ2-6; perhaps TRBD1 as D (5 bases). The ends were cut back, 5 bases at V and 4 bases at J, with 13 bases in the middle. The CDR3 consists of 15 residues. Germline V gives CDR1 SGHNT, CDR2 YYREEE (reference sequence). The CDR3 sequence: CASSTPGSGANVLTF. The DNA of the CDR3 is TGTGCCAGCAGTACCCCAGGGTCAGGGGCCAACGTCCTGACTTTC.

The J gene is TRBJ1-1, the V gene TRBV6-4, with D uncertain. The CDR3 has 13 amino acids. In germline, CDR1 is MRHNA, CDR2 SNTAGT. V lost 6 bases, J lost 4 bases, and 12 bases lay in between. CDR3 sequence: CASSLRGSTEAFF. DNA for the CDR3: TGTGCCAGCAGCTTACGGGGAAGCACTGAAGCTTTCTTT.

The gene calls are TRBV27 and TRBJ2-7; 7 bases match TRBD1. The CDR3 runs to 14 residues. The germline V gene has CDR1 MNHEY and CDR2 SMNVEV (reference sequence). Trimming removed 5 bases from V and 3 bases from J; junction bases left unmatched: 7. The CDR3 loop is CASSRDRDSYEQYV. The DNA of the CDR3 is TGTGCCAGCAGTCGCGACCGGGACAGCTACGAGCAGTACGTC.

The chain recombines TRBV7-9 with TRBJ2-6; 11 bases fit TRBD1. CDR1 is SEHNR, CDR2 FQNEAQ, per germline (reference sequence). V trimming: 9 bases; J trimming: 3 bases; junction bases outside the gene matches: 13. The CDR3 has 18 amino acids. The CDR3 reads CARRPLGQGAYGANVLTF. CDR3 nucleotide sequence: TGTGCCAGGCGACCCCTTGGACAGGGGGCATATGGGGCCAACGTCCTGACTTTC. The full variable domain, its missing parts supplied by reference TRBV7-9 and TRBJ2-6, is DTGVSQNPRHKITKRGQNVTFRCDPISEHNRLYWYRQTLGQGPEFLTYFQNEAQLEKSRLLSDRFSAERPKGSFSTLEIQRTEQGDSAMYLCARRPLGQGAYGANVLTFGAGSRLTVL.